One and the same sample provided the 31 T cell receptor beta chains below, sequenced in a study of response to subunit inactivated influenza vaccine. TCRdb re-derived calls from the RT-PCR reads in MiXCR, one entry per CDR3 protein. The table includes about 610,000 distinct CDR3 sequences, about 14% detected once. Sequencing used PBMCs from blood, obtained 11 to 12 days after vaccination. The receptors shown here come from a man aged 45-65 years who received an inactivated influenza vaccine.

This clonotype was counted ten times or more. V usage is TRBV12-3 or TRBV12-4 and J usage is TRBJ2-5; TRBD1 agrees at 9 bases. With V trimmed by 6 bases and J by 1 base, 0 bases remained unmatched. CDR3 size: 13 residues. The CDR3 coding sequence is TGTGCCAGCAGGACAGGGGGCCAAGAGACCCAGTACTTC. Translation gives CASRTGGQETQYF.

The chain has TRBV7-9 and TRBJ2-5; D is uncertain. V lost 5 bases to trimming and J lost 5 bases, with 3 bases between them. Germline loops: CDR1 SEHNR, CDR2 FQNEAQ (reference sequence). The CDR3 totals 10 residues. This chain's CDR3 is CASSPETQYF. CDR3 in DNA: TGTGCCAGCAGCCCGGAGACCCAGTACTTC.

This clonotype was found many times. V usage is TRBV28 and J usage is TRBJ2-1; a weak D match, TRBD2 (5 bases). CDR1 MDHEN and CDR2 SYDVKM come from the germline V gene. The CDR3 is 14 residues long. V was cut by 4 bases and J by 10 bases, with 17 bases left in between. The CDR3 here is CASSSLGVPREQFF. CDR3 nucleotide sequence: TGTGCCAGCAGTTCCCTGGGAGTCCCCAGAGAGCAGTTCTTC.

This clonotype was found a few times. The rearrangement links TRBV7-9 to TRBJ2-1; D is undetermined. The CDR3 extends over 16 amino acids. The ends were cut back, 4 bases at V and 1 base at J, with 14 bases in the middle. Germline CDR1 is SEHNR and CDR2 is FQNEAQ (reference sequence). The CDR3 DNA sequence: TGTGCCAGCAGCTCTGGACCCCGAAAATCCTACAATGAGCAGTTCTTC. Translating gives CASSSGPRKSYNEQFF.

Ten or more counts support this clonotype. This chain links TRBV28 with TRBJ2-3, with D perhaps matching TRBD2 (6 bases). Germline V lookup: CDR1 MDHEN, CDR2 SYDVKM. Trimming removed 2 bases from V and 3 bases from J, with 9 bases in between. This CDR3 contains 14 residues. The CDR3 loop reads CASSLAGLTDTQYF. The CDR3 bases are TGTGCCAGCAGTTTAGCGGGATTGACAGATACGCAGTATTTT. Full variable domain (missing parts from reference TRBV28 and TRBJ2-3): DVKVTQSSRYLVKRTGEKVFLECVQDMDHENMFWYRQDPGLGLRLIYFSYDVKMKEKGDIPEGYSVSREKKERFSLILESASTNQTSMYLCASSLAGLTDTQYFGPGTRLTVL.

The rearrangement joins TRBV7-9 to TRBJ2-7; 9 bases are a match to TRBD1. The trim removed 6 bases at V and 3 bases at J, leaving 9 bases unmatched. CDR3 size: 15 residues. Germline assignment: CDR1 SEHNR and CDR2 FQNEAQ (reference sequence). As DNA, the CDR3 is TGTGCCAGCAGTCGAGGACAGGGGAGCATCTACGAGCAGTACTTC. Amino acids: CASSRGQGSIYEQYF.

About this clonotype itself: The DNA is omitted, as the CDR3 cannot be located on it reliably, and the CDR3 follows TCRdb's listing. The V and J genes are TRBV12-3 or TRBV12-4 and TRBJ1-2; TRBD1 was called by the table and not checked on the DNA. The CDR3 adds up to 12 amino acids, both ends counted. CDR3 amino acids: CASSSSGVGYTF.

This clonotype was recorded a few times. The chain uses TRBV15 and TRBJ1-3; the D gene is possibly TRBD1 (6 bases). This CDR3 comprises 15 residues. The germline V gene encodes CDR1 LNHNV and CDR2 YYDKDF (reference sequence). Trimming stripped 5 bases from V and 2 bases from J, with 13 bases between. The CDR3 DNA sequence: TGTGCCACCAGCCCCCGGGGGGCCCCTGGAAACACCATATATTTT. As protein: CATSPRGAPGNTIYF.

Only a few counts were recorded for this clonotype. V gene TRBV20-1 combines with J gene TRBJ2-1; 8 positions match TRBD2. Per the germline V gene, CDR1 is DFQATT and CDR2 is SNEGSKA (reference sequence). The CDR3 sequence is 16 residues long. Trimming removed 3 bases from V and 8 bases from J; junction bases left unmatched: 15. The CDR3 DNA reads TGCAGTGCTAGCCGTCCTGCGGGAGGTCTTTTAGATGAGCAGTTCTTC. It is translated as CSASRPAGGLLDEQFF.

The sample holds many counts of this clonotype. The V call is TRBV29-1, the J call TRBJ2-1, with a possible D match to TRBD2 (6 bases). Germline CDR1 is SQVTM and CDR2 is ANQGSEA. The CDR3 sequence is 12 residues long. The V and J ends lost 7 bases and 0 bases respectively, with 7 bases between them. The CDR3, as DNA: TGCAGCGGGAGGGGCTCCTACAATGAGCAGTTCTTC. As protein: CSGRGSYNEQFF.

At least ten counts were recorded for this clonotype. The CDR3 nucleotides are TGTGCCAGCAGTCCGGGGCCTGGGGCCAACGTCCTGACTTTC. Encoded protein: CASSPGPGANVLTF. The genes are TRBV12-3 or TRBV12-4 and TRBJ2-6, with D perhaps matching TRBD1 or TRBD2 (5 bases each). Deletions cut 5 bases from V and 2 bases from J, with 7 bases between. CDR3 length: 14 residues.

This clonotype was counted at least ten times. The chain has TRBV20-1 and TRBJ1-1; weak D call: TRBD1 (6 bases). The germline gives CDR1 DFQATT, CDR2 SNEGSKA (reference sequence). The V end lost 2 bases, the J end lost 1 base, and 11 bases lay between the germline ends. This CDR3 has 14 amino acids. The CDR3 DNA reads TGCAGTGCTAGATCGGGGACAAGGAACACTGAAGCTTTCTTT. Its translation is CSARSGTRNTEAFF.

V and J are TRBV29-1 and TRBJ1-1; the D gene is possibly TRBD1 (5 bases). The CDR3 contains 13 residues. The germline V and J ends were trimmed by 5 bases and 5 bases, with 15 bases remaining between them. Germline values: CDR1 SQVTM, CDR2 ANQGSEA. DNA of the CDR3: TGCAGCGTTAAACCGGGGGTAGGGACTGAAGCTTTCTTT. Its translation is CSVKPGVGTEAFF.

The J gene is TRBJ2-3, the V gene TRBV4-3; TRBD1 is a possible D gene (5 bases). The CDR3 has 17 residues. V dropped 0 bases and J dropped 0 bases, with 13 bases sitting between them. Germline lookup yields CDR1 LGHNA and CDR2 YSLEER. The CDR3, as DNA: TGCGCCAGCAGCCAAGATTCAAGGGGTGCTAGCACAGATACGCAGTATTTT. Amino acids: CASSQDSRGASTDTQYF.

This clonotype was seen only a few times. The rearrangement links TRBV12-3 or TRBV12-4 to TRBJ2-3; perhaps TRBD1 as D (6 bases). V shed 6 bases and J shed 0 bases, with 13 bases lying between them. The CDR3 covers 15 residues. CDR3 residues: CASRTQGVSTDTQYF. The CDR3 DNA sequence: TGTGCCAGCAGGACACAGGGAGTCAGCACAGATACGCAGTATTTT.

This clonotype was counted a few times. This chain uses TRBV30 with TRBJ1-6; D is uncertain. Germline CDR1 reads GTSNPN; CDR2 reads SVGIG (reference sequence). The CDR3 length is 17 residues. V lost 0 bases, J lost 4 bases, and 16 bases lay in between. CDR3 nucleotide sequence: TGTGCCTGGAGTGTACGCCCCCGCCTAATGTATAATTCACCCCTCCACTTT. Its protein is CAWSVRPRLMYNSPLHF.

The genes are TRBV7-2 and TRBJ2-1; 9 nucleotides match TRBD2. The CDR3 totals 14 residues. V dropped 5 bases and J dropped 10; count of bases not matched to a gene: 9. The germline V gene has CDR1 SGHTA and CDR2 FQGNSA. Here the CDR3 DNA reads TGTGCCAGCAGCATCACCGGGACTAGCCAAGAGCAGTTCTTC. As protein: CASSITGTSQEQFF.

The rearrangement uses TRBV5-1 and TRBJ2-2; 7 bases line up with TRBD1. There are 15 residues in the CDR3. Germline assignment: CDR1 SGHRS and CDR2 YFSETQ. Trimming took 4 bases from V and 0 from J; bases not matched to a gene: 3. CDR3 in DNA: TGCGCCAGCAGCCGGGGACAGCCGAACACCGGGGAGCTGTTTTTT. Residues: CASSRGQPNTGELFF. Full variable domain (missing parts from reference TRBV5-1 and TRBJ2-2): KAGVTQTPRYLIKTRGQQVTLSCSPISGHRSVSWYQQTPGQGLQFLFEYFSETQRNKGNFPGRFSGRQFSNSRSEMNVSTLELGDSALYLCASSRGQPNTGELFFGEGSRLTVL.

This clonotype appeared a few times. The J gene is TRBJ2-1, the V gene TRBV7-2; tentatively, D is TRBD2 (5 bases). V lost 0 bases and J lost 3, with 12 bases in between. From germline, CDR1 is SGHTA and CDR2 FQGNSA. The length of the CDR3 is 16 residues. The CDR3 nucleotides read TGTGCCAGCAGCTTAGCCGGGGTATTCGGCTACAATGAGCAGTTCTTC. Translating gives CASSLAGVFGYNEQFF.

This chain connects TRBV15 to TRBJ2-1; D ambiguous. V lost 0 bases and J 7 bases, leaving 13 bases between the germline ends. Germline V gives CDR1 LNHNV, CDR2 YYDKDF (reference sequence). This CDR3 has 15 residues. DNA of the CDR3: TGTGCCACCAGCAGAGATTTGCTCCCTTTAAATGAGCAGTTCTTC. This codes for CATSRDLLPLNEQFF.

This clonotype has a count of ten or more. The gene calls are TRBV28 and TRBJ2-5; TRBD2 aligns across 9 bases. This CDR3 spans 14 amino acids. The V gene end was trimmed by 3 bases and the J gene end by 5 bases; junction bases not matched to a gene: 4. Germline CDR1 is MDHEN and CDR2 is SYDVKM. CDR3 in amino acids: CASSFLAGRETQYF. The CDR3 nucleotides are TGTGCCAGCAGTTTTCTAGCGGGGAGGGAGACCCAGTACTTC.

The CDR3 here is CASSSTGTVNQPQHF. The CDR3 region has the DNA TGTGCCAGCAGCTCGACCGGGACAGTAAATCAGCCCCAGCATTTT. V is TRBV7-8 and J is TRBJ1-5, with 7 bases fitting TRBD1. The germline V gene encodes CDR1 SGHVS and CDR2 FQNEAQ. There are 15 residues in the CDR3. The V gene end was trimmed by 4 bases and the J gene end by 4 bases; junction bases not matched to a gene: 7.

Only a few counts were recorded for this clonotype. This chain connects TRBV7-2 to TRBJ2-7; 7 nucleotides match TRBD2. Germline V lookup: CDR1 SGHTA, CDR2 FQGNSA. V lost 3 bases to trimming and J lost 3 bases; unmatched junction nucleotides: 8. CDR3 size: 15 residues. The CDR3 coding sequence is TGTGCCAGCAGCTTCGCCGGGACTAACGGCTACGAGCAGTACTTC. Translated: CASSFAGTNGYEQYF. The entire variable domain, with the rest obtained from reference TRBV7-2 and TRBJ2-7, is as follows: GAGVSQSPSNKVTEKGKDVELRCDPISGHTALYWYRQSLGQGLEFLIYFQGNSAPDKSGLPSDRFSAERTGGSVSTLTIQRTQQEDSAVYLCASSFAGTNGYEQYFGPGTRLTVT.

In this sample, this clonotype turned up a few times. This CDR3 is CSALPYSVNEQFF. In DNA, the CDR3 is TGCAGCGCCCTCCCCTATTCCGTCAATGAGCAGTTCTTC. The chain employs TRBV29-1 and TRBJ2-1; D unclear. Trimming stripped 7 bases from V and 6 bases from J, with 16 bases between. CDR3 length: 13 residues. Germline values: CDR1 SQVTM, CDR2 ANQGSEA.

This clonotype was seen more than once but under ten times. The chain couples TRBV7-9 to TRBJ2-1; the match to TRBD2 covers 15 bases. The ends lost 11 bases at V and 7 bases at J; junction bases unmatched: 3. Germline values: CDR1 SEHNR, CDR2 FQNEAQ (reference sequence). The CDR3 loop spans 13 amino acids. In DNA, the CDR3 is TGTGCCCAAGGACTAGCGGGGGGGAATGAGCAGTTCTTC. As protein: CAQGLAGGNEQFF.

This clonotype was picked up many times. The J gene is TRBJ2-3, the V gene TRBV7-9; D not resolved. V shed 5 bases and J shed 4 bases, with 7 bases lying between them. This CDR3 spans 12 amino acids. The V gene's germline CDR1 is SEHNR and CDR2 FQNEAQ (reference sequence). CDR3 residues: CASSIPPDTQYF. The CDR3, as DNA: TGTGCCAGCAGCATACCCCCAGATACGCAGTATTTT.

CDR3: CAISLAGTDTQYF. CDR3 DNA sequence: TGTGCCATCAGTCTAGCGGGGACAGATACGCAGTATTTT. The gene calls are TRBV10-3 and TRBJ2-3; 9 nucleotides agree with TRBD2. Looked up from germline, CDR1 is ENHRY and CDR2 is SYGVKD. The V and J ends lost 5 bases and 3 bases, in that order; junction bases with no gene match: 0. The CDR3 is 13 residues long.

The table lists this clonotype with many counts. This chain links TRBV6-1 with TRBJ2-1; D unclear. CDR1 and CDR2 from the germline V gene are MNHNS and SASEGT. The CDR3 totals 16 residues. Trimming took off 8 bases at V and 1 base at J, with 18 bases between the two ends. The CDR3 here is CASALGRLLSYNEQFF. DNA of the CDR3: TGTGCCAGCGCCCTAGGGCGGTTGTTATCCTACAATGAGCAGTTCTTC.

The V call is TRBV7-8, the J call TRBJ2-1, with D unresolved. This CDR3 spans 13 amino acids. V was shortened by 1 base and J by 10 bases, with 11 bases between the two germline ends. Germline CDR1 SGHVS, CDR2 FQNEAQ. CDR3 protein: CASSLEPPREQFF. The CDR3 DNA is TGTGCCAGCAGCTTAGAACCCCCTCGGGAGCAGTTCTTC.

A few counts support this clonotype. V gene TRBV5-5 combines with J gene TRBJ1-1, with TRBD1 identical over 7 bases. In germline, CDR1 is SGHKS, CDR2 YYEKEE (reference sequence). Trimming at V came to 4 bases and at J to 5 bases, leaving 8 bases not matched to a gene. The CDR3 is 14 residues long. The CDR3 loop reads CASSQGQVGTEAFF. The CDR3 nucleotides read TGTGCCAGCAGCCAAGGACAGGTGGGGACTGAAGCTTTCTTT.

The gene calls are TRBV10-3 and TRBJ1-4; no firm D call. Germline V gives CDR1 ENHRY, CDR2 SYGVKD. Trimming removed 3 bases from V and 7 bases from J, with 15 bases in between. This CDR3 spans 15 amino acids. The CDR3 sequence: CAISDPPGVGEKLFF. CDR3 DNA: TGTGCCATCAGTGACCCTCCCGGGGTGGGTGAAAAACTGTTTTTT.